The rows below give T cell receptor beta chains drawn from one sample of a study of T cell responses to AZD1222 COVID-19 vaccine. Profiled with immunoSEQ multiplex PCR; TCRdb holds only in-frame clones, not every one. There are more than 95,000 clones in the sample; 85% to 90% occur only once, and 25% to 30% lies in the top ten. The sample in question was peripheral blood, obtained on day 0 of AZD1222 vaccination. The receptors come from an adult in good health. CDR3s include the opening cysteine and the closing phenylalanine or tryptophan. The D gene is left open where the match is weak. Not every row has a clone size; where given, it reads once, few, many or a size class.

. | TRBJ2-7 | TRBV6-5 | . | CASIRGQAGYEQYF | TGTGCCAGCATCCGCGGTCAGGCTGGCTACGAGCAGTACTTC
few | TRBJ1-5 | TRBV7-9 | . | CASSFETGNTYSNQPQHF | TGTGCCAGCAGCTTCGAGACAGGAAATACTTATAGCAATCAGCCCCAGCATTTT
. | TRBJ1-1 | TRBV7-2 | . | CASSVQARTEAFF | TGTGCCAGCAGCGTACAGGCCCGCACTGAAGCTTTCTTT
. | TRBJ2-1 | TRBV12-3/TRBV12-4 | . | CASGQGTRNEQFF | TGTGCCAGCGGGCAGGGTACGCGGAATGAGCAGTTCTTC
. | TRBJ1-2 | TRBV18 | . | CASSPPDSPLKGYTF | TGTGCCAGCTCACCACCGGACAGCCCCTTAAAGGGCTACACCTTC
. | TRBJ2-1 | TRBV3-1/TRBV3-2 | . | CASWGGATYNEQFF | TGTGCCAGCTGGGGGGGGGCTACCTACAATGAGCAGTTCTTC
. | TRBJ1-2 | TRBV13 | . | CASSLAGQIAGGYTF | TGTGCCAGCAGCTTAGCCGGACAAATAGCCGGCGGCTACACCTTC
once | TRBJ1-1 | TRBV9 | . | CASSVDSYNTEAFF | TGTGCCAGCAGCGTAGACAGTTACAACACTGAAGCTTTCTTT
. | TRBJ1-5 | TRBV28 | . | CASRWTVSNQPQHF | TGTGCCAGCAGATGGACAGTCAGCAATCAGCCCCAGCATTTT
. | TRBJ2-7 | TRBV6-5 | TRBD2 | CASSFGGGIYEQYF | TGTGCCAGCAGTTTTGGCGGGGGGATTTACGAGCAGTACTTC
. | TRBJ1-5 | TRBV6-6 | . | CASSTGDQPQHF | TGTGCCAGCAGTACAGGCGATCAGCCCCAGCATTTT
. | TRBJ2-7 | TRBV7-2 | . | CASSLDTYEQYF | TGTGCCAGCAGCTTAGATACCTACGAGCAGTACTTC
. | TRBJ1-4 | TRBV6-5 | . | CASSYGYNEKLFF | TGTGCCAGCAGTTACGGGTATAATGAAAAACTGTTTTTT
. | TRBJ1-1 | TRBV6-5 | . | CASRGRSGYTEAFF | TGTGCCAGCAGAGGAAGGTCCGGGTACACTGAAGCTTTCTTT
. | TRBJ2-3 | TRBV10-3 | . | CAISESNSGSRVGGTDTQYF | TGTGCCATCAGTGAGTCGAACTCGGGCTCGCGGGTAGGAGGTACGGATACGCAGTATTTT